Each of the 15 T cell receptor beta chains below was sequenced from the same sample in a study of early T cells in non-severe SARS-CoV-2 infection. TCRdb itself ran the 5' RACE reads through MiXCR, one entry per CDR3 protein. The table lists tens of thousands of distinct CDR3 sequences, around 13% of them singletons. Sequenced here: whole blood, sampled at baseline. All receptors derive from an adult who was a healthcare worker with PCR-confirmed SARS-CoV-2 infection or an uninfected control (not recorded which).

The chain links TRBV28 to TRBJ2-1; the D is unclear. This CDR3 spans 12 amino acids. Trimming took 6 bases from V and 5 from J, leaving 8 bases between them. CDR1 and CDR2 from the germline V gene are MDHEN and SYDVKM. The CDR3 reads CASSPYHNEQFF. The CDR3 DNA reads TGTGCCAGCAGCCCGTACCACAATGAGCAGTTCTTC. Supplemented by reference TRBV28 and TRBJ2-1, the full variable domain reads DVKVTQSSRYLVKRTGEKVFLECVQDMDHENMFWYRQDPGLGLRLIYFSYDVKMKEKGDIPEGYSVSREKKERFSLILESASTNQTSMYLCASSPYHNEQFFGPGTRLTVL.

The chain couples TRBV9 to TRBJ1-2, with 9 bases matching TRBD1. The junction had 10 bases not matched to a gene; V was cut back by 4 bases and J by 6 bases. This CDR3 comprises 15 residues. Germline CDR1 and CDR2: SGDLS and YYNGEE. CDR3 DNA sequence: TGTGCCAGCAGCCCAGAGTGGGACAGGGCCCATGGCTACACCTTC. Amino acids: CASSPEWDRAHGYTF.

The chain uses TRBV24-1 and TRBJ2-2; the D call may be TRBD1 or TRBD2 (5 bases each). Trimming shortened V by 3 bases and J by 5 bases, and 12 bases separated the two germline ends. Per the germline V gene, CDR1 is KGHDR and CDR2 is SFDVKD. This CDR3 is built from 15 residues. This CDR3 reads CATSDPRGATGELFF. The CDR3, as DNA: TGTGCCACCAGTGATCCCCGGGGCGCAACCGGGGAGCTGTTTTTT.

This clonotype showed up many times. This chain uses TRBV20-1 with TRBJ2-7, with D maybe TRBD1 (6 bases). The germline V gene has CDR1 DFQATT and CDR2 SNEGSKA (reference sequence). The CDR3 has 14 residues. Trimming left V 2 bases short and J 3 bases short, with 14 bases between. The CDR3 DNA reads TGCAGTGCTAGATACCTCCAGGGACACTACGAGCAGTACTTC. It translates to CSARYLQGHYEQYF.

About this clonotype itself: A read error is possible here, since a much larger clone lies one base away. The V and J genes are TRBV28 and TRBJ2-2; TRBD1 agrees at 9 bases. The J segment lost 4 bases and the V segment lost 7 bases, leaving 13 bases of the junction unmatched. The CDR3 contains 17 residues. Germline lookup yields CDR1 MDHEN and CDR2 SYDVKM. Here the CDR3 DNA reads TGTGCCAGCACCCCGGCCGGGACAGGGACATCCACCGGGGAGCTGTTTTTT. It codes for CASTPAGTGTSTGELFF.

This chain connects TRBV5-6 to TRBJ1-2, with no clear D. Germline V lookup: CDR1 SGHDT, CDR2 YYEEEE. V lost 4 bases to trimming and J lost 4 bases, with 14 bases between them. The CDR3 covers 14 residues. The CDR3 DNA follows: TGTGCCAGCAGCGAAAAAAAGGGCCTCTATGGCTACACCTTC. It specifies CASSEKKGLYGYTF.

This chain links TRBV2 with TRBJ2-1; 9 bases are shared with TRBD2. V was clipped by 4 bases and J by 14 bases; unmatched bases: 9. Germline V gene sequence: CDR1 SNHLY, CDR2 FYNNEI. The CDR3 totals 13 residues. The CDR3 sequence is CASSGSSGMAEFF. DNA of the CDR3: TGTGCCAGCAGTGGGTCTAGCGGGATGGCTGAGTTCTTC.

The chain couples TRBV5-4 to TRBJ2-7; TRBD1 might be the D (6 bases). Germline V gene lookup returns CDR1 SGHNT and CDR2 YYREEE (reference sequence). This CDR3 spans 13 amino acids. Trimming pared 2 bases from V and 3 bases from J, leaving 9 bases between. CDR3 residues: CASSFGQYYEQYF. CDR3 sequence (DNA): TGTGCCAGCAGCTTTGGACAGTACTACGAGCAGTACTTC.

This clonotype was observed a few times. V gene TRBV29-1 combines with J gene TRBJ2-7; tentative D call: TRBD1 (5 bases). The V end was cut by 0 bases, the J end by 3 bases, with 12 bases between. Germline CDR1 is SQVTM and CDR2 is ANQGSEA. The CDR3 totals 14 residues. CDR3: CSVEDPGHHYEQYF. CDR3 sequence (DNA): TGCAGCGTTGAAGATCCCGGACATCACTACGAGCAGTACTTC.

V usage is TRBV29-1 and J usage is TRBJ2-7, with 9 positions matching TRBD2. V lost 2 bases to trimming and J lost 7 bases; unmatched junction nucleotides: 3. Germline values: CDR1 SQVTM, CDR2 ANQGSEA. The CDR3 spans 12 residues. The CDR3 DNA reads as TGCAGCGTTGAATGGCTAGCGGGAGAGCAGTACTTC. It is translated as CSVEWLAGEQYF.

This chain uses TRBV20-1 with TRBJ1-1; D is uncertain. Germline V gene lookup returns CDR1 DFQATT and CDR2 SNEGSKA (reference sequence). V was clipped by 8 bases and J by 5 bases, with 15 bases between them. The CDR3 covers 12 residues. CDR3 sequence reads: CSFPLQRTEAFF. The CDR3 DNA reads as TGCAGTTTCCCCCTTCAGAGAACTGAAGCTTTCTTT.

The chain couples TRBV7-3 to TRBJ1-1; a weak D match, TRBD1 (6 bases). Trimming shortened V by 1 base and J by 7 bases, and 19 bases separated the two germline ends. The germline V gene encodes CDR1 SGHTA and CDR2 FQGTGA. The CDR3 totals 16 residues. The CDR3 bases are TGTGCCAGCAGCTTAAAAGGCGGCTCGGGGGCAGTTGAAGCTTTCTTT. Residues: CASSLKGGSGAVEAFF.

The sample holds a few counts of this clonotype. The V gene is TRBV28, the J gene TRBJ1-1; a possible D gene is TRBD1 (5 bases). Germline CDR1 reads MDHEN; CDR2 reads SYDVKM. The ends were cut back, 5 bases at V and 3 bases at J, with 10 bases in the middle. The CDR3 has 13 residues. CDR3: CASSITGDTEAFF. Here the CDR3 DNA reads TGTGCCAGCAGTATTACGGGGGACACTGAAGCTTTCTTT. The entire variable domain, with the rest obtained from reference TRBV28 and TRBJ1-1, is as follows: DVKVTQSSRYLVKRTGEKVFLECVQDMDHENMFWYRQDPGLGLRLIYFSYDVKMKEKGDIPEGYSVSREKKERFSLILESASTNQTSMYLCASSITGDTEAFFGQGTRLTVV.

This clonotype was observed a handful of times. The rearrangement links TRBV2 to TRBJ2-6, with D uncertain. The V end was cut by 6 bases, the J end by 0 bases, with 6 bases between. In germline, CDR1 is SNHLY, CDR2 FYNNEI. The CDR3 loop spans 14 amino acids. This chain's CDR3 is CASREISGANVLTF. CDR3 DNA sequence: TGTGCCAGCAGAGAAATCTCTGGGGCCAACGTCCTGACTTTC.

This clonotype was counted only a few times. The chain recombines TRBV19 with TRBJ2-3; a weak D match, TRBD1 (5 bases). Germline V gives CDR1 LNHDA, CDR2 SQIVND (reference sequence). The V end was cut by 5 bases, the J end by 8 bases, with 14 bases between. The CDR3 totals 13 residues. Written as DNA, the CDR3 is TGTGCCAGTAGTCGGCAGGGTAGGGGTACGCAGTATTTT. Protein product: CASSRQGRGTQYF.